The rows below give T cell receptor beta chains drawn from one sample of a study of beta chain features in type 1 diabetes. Repertoires were generated with immunoSEQ multiplex PCR, while TCRdb's copy carries only in-frame clones and drops some. This table holds fewer than 350,000 clones, around 7.8% found once. The sample was central memory CD4+ T cells from blood. All receptors come from a woman aged 18-29 years in good health. Each CDR3 is given with its conserved first and last residue. The D gene is left open where the match is weak. Where a row states a size, it is once, few, many or the class of an expanded clone; other rows omit it.

clone_size j_call v_call d_call cdr3_nt cdr3_aa
. TRBJ2-5 TRBV27 . TGTGCCAGCAGTTTCCATGGGTACCAAGAGACCCAGTACTTC CASSFHGYQETQYF
. TRBJ2-1 TRBV5-4 . TGTGCCAGCAGCCTAGACAGGTGGCGGGAGCAGTTCTTC CASSLDRWREQFF
. TRBJ2-5 TRBV20-1 . TGCAGCGGAGGGGGCTGGGAGACCCAGTACTTC CSGGGWETQYF
. TRBJ2-7 TRBV7-6 TRBD2 TGTGCCAGCAGCGCTTTAGCGGGACTTGGCGAGCAGTACTTC CASSALAGLGEQYF
. TRBJ2-5 TRBV15 . TGTGCCACCAGCAGAGGAGGGGTCGAGGAGACCCAGTACTTC CATSRGGVEETQYF
few TRBJ1-5 TRBV6-6 TRBD1 TGTGCCAGCAGTTACGGGACAGGGAGTCCGCAGCCCCAGCATTTT CASSYGTGSPQPQHF
few TRBJ2-1 TRBV27 . TGTGCCAGCAGTTTATTAGGCGTCAGCTCCTACAATGAGCAGTTCTTC CASSLLGVSSYNEQFF
. TRBJ2-1 TRBV4-1 . TGCGCCAGCAGCCAAGGAAGGGTAAGGCGAAACAATGAGCAGTTCTTC CASSQGRVRRNNEQFF
few TRBJ2-3 TRBV7-2 . TGTGCCAGCAGCGGATCAGATACGCAGTATTTT CASSGSDTQYF
few TRBJ1-2 TRBV7-9 . TGTGCCAGCAGCAGGGGGGCTGGTGGCTACACCTTC CASSRGAGGYTF
few TRBJ1-2 TRBV7-9 . TGTGCCAGCAGCTTAGCGTTAGGAGACTATGGCTACACCTTC CASSLALGDYGYTF
few TRBJ2-1 TRBV7-2 TRBD2 TGTGCCAGCAGCCTTAGCGGGGCCAACAATGAGCAGTTCTTC CASSLSGANNEQFF
. TRBJ1-1 TRBV4-3 . TGCGCCAGCAGCCAAGATAGAGACACAAGAGCTTTCTTT CASSQDRDTRAFF
few TRBJ2-1 TRBV7-2 . TGTGCCAGCAGCTCCTATCAGTCTCTGTACAATGAGCAGTTCTTC CASSSYQSLYNEQFF
few TRBJ2-7 TRBV7-8 . TGTGCCAGCAGTTATGCCGGGGTGACCTACGAGCAGTACTTC CASSYAGVTYEQYF
. TRBJ2-7 TRBV5-4 . TGTGCCAGCAGCGGAGGGGGGGCAGCCTCCTACGAGCAGTACTTC CASSGGGAASYEQYF
few TRBJ2-5 TRBV11-2 TRBD2 TGTGCCAGCAGCTACCGGACTAGCGGGGACAGGAAGACCCAGTACTTC CASSYRTSGDRKTQYF
. TRBJ2-1 TRBV7-9 . TGTGCCAGCGGCAGGGGCAATGAGCAGTTCTTC CASGRGNEQFF
many TRBJ2-7 TRBV7-2 . TGTGCCAGCAGCTTTTCGGACGGGACCTACGAGCAGTACTTC CASSFSDGTYEQYF
. TRBJ1-1 TRBV7-9 . TGTGCCAGCAGCTTTCGTACCAGGACGAGTAGAAAGGCTTTCTTT CASSFRTRTSRKAFF
few TRBJ1-5 TRBV29-1 . TGCAGCGCAGGGACGGGCAATCAGCCCCAGCATTTT CSAGTGNQPQHF
few TRBJ2-2 TRBV15 . TGTGCCACCAGGCGGCTCGAGAACACCGGGGAGCTGTTTTTT CATRRLENTGELFF
few TRBJ2-1 TRBV19 . TGTGCCAGTAGTGGGCAGATCGAGCAGTTCTTC CASSGQIEQFF
. TRBJ2-2 TRBV7-2 . TGTGCCAGCAGCCCCCTCCCGCGTTATTCCTTCACCGGGGAGCTGTTTTTT CASSPLPRYSFTGELFF
many TRBJ1-4 TRBV10-3 . TGTGCCATCAGTGAGTCAAACCCAGGGCAAGAAAAACTGTTTTTT CAISESNPGQEKLFF
few TRBJ1-1 TRBV7-2 . TGTGCCAGCAGAGGGACGGTTGAAGCTTTCTTT CASRGTVEAFF
few TRBJ1-3 TRBV28 . TGTGCCAGCTTACGTTCGTACTCTGGAAACACCATATATTTT CASLRSYSGNTIYF
few TRBJ2-3 TRBV29-1 TRBD1 TGCAGCGCGGCGGGGCGACAGGGGAGCACAGATACGCAGTATTTT CSAAGRQGSTDTQYF
. TRBJ2-5 TRBV6-6 TRBD1 TGTGCCAGCAGGACAAGCCGGGACAGGGGTCAAGAGACCCAGTACTTC CASRTSRDRGQETQYF
few TRBJ2-1 TRBV5-1 . TGCGCCAGCAGCCACAACCCGATTGATGACAATGAGCAGTTCTTC CASSHNPIDDNEQFF
many TRBJ2-1 TRBV7-2 TRBD2 TGTGCCAGCAGCCCCTCCCTAGCGGGAGCCGGTAATGAGCAGTTCTTC CASSPSLAGAGNEQFF
few TRBJ2-5 TRBV7-6 TRBD1 TGTGCCAGCAGCTTAGGGGTGGACAGGGGGTGGGAGACCCAGTACTTC CASSLGVDRGWETQYF
few TRBJ1-2 TRBV7-9 TRBD1 TGTGCCAGCAGCCCTCTCGGGGGACAGGGGCTCTATGGCTACACCTTC CASSPLGGQGLYGYTF
few TRBJ1-5 TRBV7-9 . TGTGCCAGCAGCTCCCTCGGCGGCAGTGCTAGCAATCAGCCCCAGCATTTT CASSSLGGSASNQPQHF
many TRBJ2-1 TRBV7-9 . TGTGCCAGCAGCCGGGGTTCCGATGAGCAGTTCTTC CASSRGSDEQFF
few TRBJ1-2 TRBV5-6 . TGTGCCAGCAGCTTGTCAACCAGGACGAACTATGGCTACACCTTC CASSLSTRTNYGYTF
. TRBJ2-1 TRBV18 . TGTGCCAGCCTCCGAGACAATGAGCAGTTCTTC CASLRDNEQFF
few TRBJ2-5 TRBV7-2 TRBD2 TGTGCCAGCGTCCCTCGCGGGGGTCTATCAGAGACCCAGTACTTC CASVPRGGLSETQYF
. TRBJ2-2 TRBV5-4 TRBD2 TGTGCCAGCAGCTTCAGCGGGACCAACACCGGGGAGCTGTTTTTT CASSFSGTNTGELFF
once TRBJ1-5 TRBV7-2 . TGTGCCAGCAGCTTAGCGCCCAATCAGCCCCAGCATTTT CASSLAPNQPQHF
. TRBJ2-2 TRBV5-4 . TGTGCCAGCAGCCATCCAGGTTCGGGCAAGAACACCGGGGAGCTGTTTTTT CASSHPGSGKNTGELFF
many TRBJ2-7 TRBV18 TRBD1 TGTGCCAGCTCACCCGGGACAGCCTCCTACGAGCAGTACTTC CASSPGTASYEQYF
many TRBJ2-6 TRBV18 . TGTGCCAGCTCACCACAGCCACCGGGGTACTCTGGGGCCAACGTCCTGACTTTC CASSPQPPGYSGANVLTF
many TRBJ2-3 TRBV6-5 . TGTGCCAGCAGTTACGGACCAGATACGCAGTATTTT CASSYGPDTQYF
few TRBJ2-1 TRBV19 TRBD1 TGTGCCAGTAAAGCCCTGGGTGGTGGCAGGGGGCCTCGCAATGAGCAGTTCTTC CASKALGGGRGPRNEQFF